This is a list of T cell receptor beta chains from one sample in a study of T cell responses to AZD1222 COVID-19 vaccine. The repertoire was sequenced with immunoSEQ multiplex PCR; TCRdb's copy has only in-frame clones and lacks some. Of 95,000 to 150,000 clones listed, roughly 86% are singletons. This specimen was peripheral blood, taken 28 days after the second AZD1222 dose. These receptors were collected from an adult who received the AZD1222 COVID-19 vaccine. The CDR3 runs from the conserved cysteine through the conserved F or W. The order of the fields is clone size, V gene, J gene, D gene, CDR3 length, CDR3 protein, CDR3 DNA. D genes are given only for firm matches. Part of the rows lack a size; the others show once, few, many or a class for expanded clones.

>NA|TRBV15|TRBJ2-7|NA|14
CATSRDPGAYEQYF
TGTGCCACCAGCAGAGATCCGGGTGCCTACGAGCAGTACTTC
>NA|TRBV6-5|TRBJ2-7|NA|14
CASSYRGTDYEQYF
TGTGCCAGCAGTTACCGCGGGACAGACTACGAGCAGTACTTC
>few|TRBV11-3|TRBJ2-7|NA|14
CASSQDSSSYEQYF
TGTGCCAGCAGCCAGGACAGCAGCTCCTACGAGCAGTACTTC
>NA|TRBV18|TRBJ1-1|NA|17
CASSPRGVRERNTEAFF
TGTGCCAGCTCACCACGGGGGGTCAGGGAAAGGAACACTGAAGCTTTCTTT
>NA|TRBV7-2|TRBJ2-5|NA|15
CASSLEIQGGKTQYF
TGTGCCAGCAGCTTAGAAATTCAGGGTGGAAAGACCCAGTACTTC
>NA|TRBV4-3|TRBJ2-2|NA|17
CASSQDVAGPWAGELFF
TGCGCCAGCAGCCAAGACGTTGCGGGACCCTGGGCCGGGGAGCTGTTTTTT
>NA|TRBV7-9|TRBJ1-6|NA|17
CASSLEGGSSYNSPLHF
TGTGCCAGCAGCTTAGAGGGGGGAAGCTCCTATAATTCACCCCTCCACTTT
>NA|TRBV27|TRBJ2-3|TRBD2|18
CASSTGLAGGQRTDTQYF
TGTGCCAGCAGTACAGGACTAGCGGGGGGACAAAGGACAGATACGCAGTATTTT
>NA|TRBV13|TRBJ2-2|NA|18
CASSFQRRLRGVTGELFF
TGTGCCAGCAGCTTTCAAAGGCGATTGAGGGGGGTAACCGGGGAGCTGTTTTTT
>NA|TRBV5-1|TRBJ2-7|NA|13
CASSLGQLDEQYF
TGCGCCAGCAGCTTGGGACAGCTCGACGAGCAGTACTTC
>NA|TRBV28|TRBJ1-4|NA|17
CASSLGQLSGLGEKLFF
TGTGCCAGCAGTTTAGGGCAGTTGTCGGGGTTGGGGGAAAAACTGTTTTTT
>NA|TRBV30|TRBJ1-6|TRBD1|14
CAWSRQGAGSPLHF
TGTGCCTGGAGCAGACAGGGGGCAGGTTCACCCCTCCACTTT
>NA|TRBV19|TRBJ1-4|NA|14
CASSPLFTNEKLFF
TGTGCCAGTAGTCCGTTATTTACTAATGAAAAACTGTTTTTT
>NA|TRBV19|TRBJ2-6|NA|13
CASSARGANVLTF
TGTGCCAGTAGTGCAAGGGGGGCCAACGTCCTGACTTTC
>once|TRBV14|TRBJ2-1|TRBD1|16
CASSWLNGTDPRQQFF
TGTGCCAGCAGCTGGTTAAATGGGACAGACCCTCGCCAGCAGTTCTTC
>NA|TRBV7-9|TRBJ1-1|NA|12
CASSLSTTEAFF
TGTGCCAGCAGCTTATCTACCACTGAAGCTTTCTTT
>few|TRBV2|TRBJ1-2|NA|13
CASSDSTYYGYTF
TGTGCCAGCAGCGACAGCACGTACTATGGCTACACCTTC
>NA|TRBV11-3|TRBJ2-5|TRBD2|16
CASSLGTSGGQETQYF
TGTGCCAGCAGCTTGGGGACTAGCGGGGGCCAAGAGACCCAGTACTTC
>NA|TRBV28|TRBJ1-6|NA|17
CASSRRGVTLYNSPLHF
TGTGCCAGCAGTCGCCGGGGGGTGACTCTCTATAATTCACCCCTCCACTTT
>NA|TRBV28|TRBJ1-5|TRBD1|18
CASSFGQGGLYSNQPQHF
TGTGCCAGCAGTTTCGGTCAGGGGGGCCTTTATAGCAATCAGCCCCAGCATTTT
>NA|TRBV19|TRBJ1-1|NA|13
CASSIDMNTEAFF
TGTGCCAGTAGTATAGATATGAACACTGAAGCTTTCTTT
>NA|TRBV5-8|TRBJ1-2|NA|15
CASSLIVGGRHGYTF
TGTGCCAGCAGCTTGATCGTCGGGGGGCGTCATGGCTACACCTTC
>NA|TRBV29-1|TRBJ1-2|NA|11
CSVRQGNGYTF
TGCAGCGTTCGGCAGGGGAATGGCTACACCTTC
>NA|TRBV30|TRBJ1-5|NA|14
CAFSHFSAGQPQHF
TGTGCCTTCTCGCATTTTTCAGCGGGACAGCCCCAGCATTTT
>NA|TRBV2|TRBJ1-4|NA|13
CASSYREDEKLFF
TGTGCCAGCAGTTACCGGGAGGACGAAAAACTGTTTTTT
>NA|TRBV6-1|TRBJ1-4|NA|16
CASSEAFGRANEKLFF
TGTGCCAGCAGTGAAGCGTTCGGCAGGGCCAATGAAAAACTGTTTTTT
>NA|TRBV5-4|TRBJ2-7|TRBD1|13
CASSLWDRPKQYF
TGTGCCAGCAGCCTTTGGGACAGACCGAAGCAGTACTTC
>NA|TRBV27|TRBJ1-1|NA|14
CASSPYDRNTEAFF
TGTGCCAGCAGTCCTTACGACAGGAACACTGAAGCTTTCTTT
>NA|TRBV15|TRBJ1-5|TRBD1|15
CATSRTNRGEQPQHF
TGTGCCACCAGCAGAACTAACAGGGGTGAACAGCCCCAGCATTTT
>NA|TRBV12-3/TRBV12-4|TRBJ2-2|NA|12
CASTQRAGELFF
TGTGCCAGCACTCAGCGGGCAGGGGAGCTGTTTTTT
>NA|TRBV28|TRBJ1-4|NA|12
CATAGTNEKLFF
TGTGCCACCGCCGGTACTAATGAAAAACTGTTTTTT
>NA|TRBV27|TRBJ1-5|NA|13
CASSFGALQPQHF
TGTGCCAGCAGTTTCGGGGCCTTACAGCCCCAGCATTTT
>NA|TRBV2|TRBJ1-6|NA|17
CASSEALLGTGTSPLHF
TGTGCCAGCAGTGAAGCGCTTCTGGGGACGGGTACTTCACCCCTCCACTTT
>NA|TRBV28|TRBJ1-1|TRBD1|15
CASSSLGTGGTEAFF
TGTGCCAGCAGTTCACTCGGGACAGGGGGCACTGAAGCTTTCTTT
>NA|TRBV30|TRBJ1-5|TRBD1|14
CAWSEGQGPEPQHF
TGTGCCTGGAGTGAAGGACAGGGGCCGGAGCCCCAGCATTTT
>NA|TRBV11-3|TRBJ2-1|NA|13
CASSFSRYNEQFF
TGTGCCAGCAGCTTCTCCAGATACAATGAGCAGTTCTTC
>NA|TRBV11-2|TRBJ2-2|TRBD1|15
CASSSGQGTTGELFF
TGTGCCAGCAGCTCCGGACAGGGGACGACCGGGGAGCTGTTTTTT
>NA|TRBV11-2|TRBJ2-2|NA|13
CASSPLYTGELFF
TGTGCCAGCAGCCCGCTCTACACCGGGGAGCTGTTTTTT
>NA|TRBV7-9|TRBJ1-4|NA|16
CASNDFGGGLNEKLFF
TGTGCCAGCAATGACTTCGGGGGTGGCCTTAATGAAAAACTGTTTTTT
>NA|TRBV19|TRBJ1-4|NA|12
CASSIGGQKLFF
TGTGCCAGTAGTATCGGGGGTCAAAAACTGTTTTTT
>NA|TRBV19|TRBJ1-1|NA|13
CASTRTEYTEAFF
TGTGCCAGTACCCGGACCGAATACACTGAAGCTTTCTTT
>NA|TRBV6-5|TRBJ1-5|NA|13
CASSSGGNQPQHF
TGTGCCAGCAGCTCAGGGGGCAATCAGCCCCAGCATTTT
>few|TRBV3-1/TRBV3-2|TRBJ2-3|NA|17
CASSRDGPPGSRDTQYF
TGTGCCAGCAGCCGAGACGGGCCTCCGGGGAGCCGAGATACGCAGTATTTT
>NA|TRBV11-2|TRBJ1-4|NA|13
CASSLDLQGKLFF
TGTGCCAGCAGCTTAGATCTTCAGGGAAAACTGTTTTTT